This TCR beta chain comes out of a study of CXCR3-negative and CXCR3-positive naive CD8 T cells. The study, taken as a whole, reports: Both of the naive subsets showed about the same high diversity, but memory CD8+ cells had much less. Similar TRBV-TRBJ usage was seen in naive cells (both CXCR3-negative and CXCR3-positive), but memory cells differed. Freshly isolated PBMCs were used in most assays, given partial CXCR3 loss after freezing.

5' RACE that incorporated UMI labels was used to prepare the TRB cDNA libraries. From the 5' RACE reads, TCRdb lists one entry per CDR3 protein and no DNA. The sample totals around 41,000 distinct CDR3 sequences. For this clonotype: Its antigen is undetermined.

Germline V gives CDR1 LNHNV, CDR2 YYDKDF (reference sequence). CDR3 length: 14 amino acids. Sequencing was performed on memory CD8+ T cells from blood. This clonotype originated in a human donor in good health. Some clones in this sample may be carry-over from other donors' samples. V is TRBV15 and J is TRBJ1-3. The CDR3 sequence: CATSDVSSGNTIYF.